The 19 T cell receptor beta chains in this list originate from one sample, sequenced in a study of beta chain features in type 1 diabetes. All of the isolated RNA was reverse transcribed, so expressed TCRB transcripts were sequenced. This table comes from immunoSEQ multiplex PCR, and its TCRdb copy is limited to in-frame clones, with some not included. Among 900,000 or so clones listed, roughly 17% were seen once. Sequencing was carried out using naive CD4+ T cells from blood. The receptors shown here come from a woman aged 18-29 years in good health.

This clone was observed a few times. The CDR3 is CASSLHQETQYF. CDR3 bases: TGTGCCAGCAGTCTCCACCAAGAGACCCAGTACTTC. The gene calls are TRBV2 and TRBJ2-5; D call uncertain. CDR1 and CDR2 (germline): SNHLY, FYNNEI. V shed 5 bases and J shed 0 bases, with 4 bases lying between them. The CDR3 is 12 amino acids.

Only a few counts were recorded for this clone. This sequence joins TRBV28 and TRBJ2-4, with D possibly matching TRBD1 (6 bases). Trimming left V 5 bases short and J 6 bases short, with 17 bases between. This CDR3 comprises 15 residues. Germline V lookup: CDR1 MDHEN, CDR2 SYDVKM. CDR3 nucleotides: TGTGCCAGCAGTCTACCGGGTACAGGGAGAAACATTCAGTACTTC. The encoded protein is CASSLPGTGRNIQYF.

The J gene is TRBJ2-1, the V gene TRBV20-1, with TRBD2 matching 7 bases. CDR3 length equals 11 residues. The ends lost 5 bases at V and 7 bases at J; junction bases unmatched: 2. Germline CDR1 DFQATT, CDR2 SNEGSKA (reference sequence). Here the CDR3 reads CSAAGVNEQFF. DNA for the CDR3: TGCAGTGCTGCGGGGGTGAATGAGCAGTTCTTC.

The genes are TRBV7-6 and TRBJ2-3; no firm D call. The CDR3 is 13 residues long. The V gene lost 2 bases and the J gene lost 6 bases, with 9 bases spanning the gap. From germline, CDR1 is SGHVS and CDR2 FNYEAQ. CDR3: CASSLRPEDTQYF. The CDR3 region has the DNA TGTGCCAGCAGCTTAAGGCCAGAGGATACGCAGTATTTT.

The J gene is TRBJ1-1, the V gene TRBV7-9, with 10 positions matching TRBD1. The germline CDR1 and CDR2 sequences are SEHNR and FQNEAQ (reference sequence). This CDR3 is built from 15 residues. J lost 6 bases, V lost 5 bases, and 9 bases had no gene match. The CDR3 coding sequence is TGTGCCAGCAGCCTATCCGGGACAGGGGTTGCTGAAGCTTTCTTT. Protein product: CASSLSGTGVAEAFF.

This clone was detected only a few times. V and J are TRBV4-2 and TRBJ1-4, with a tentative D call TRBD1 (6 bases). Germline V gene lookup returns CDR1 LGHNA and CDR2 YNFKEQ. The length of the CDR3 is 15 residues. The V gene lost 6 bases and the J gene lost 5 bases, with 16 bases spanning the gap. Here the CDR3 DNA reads TGTGCCAGCAGAGAAGGGTGGGGACAAAATGAAAAACTGTTTTTT. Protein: CASREGWGQNEKLFF.

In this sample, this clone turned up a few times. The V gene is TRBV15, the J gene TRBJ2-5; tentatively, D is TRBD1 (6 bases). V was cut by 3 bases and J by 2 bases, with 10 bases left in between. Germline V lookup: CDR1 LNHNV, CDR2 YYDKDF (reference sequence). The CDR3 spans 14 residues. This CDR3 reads CATSRNRAQETQYF. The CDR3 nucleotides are TGTGCCACCAGCAGGAACAGGGCGCAAGAGACCCAGTACTTC. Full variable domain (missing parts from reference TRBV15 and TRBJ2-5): DAMVIQNPRYQVTQFGKPVTLSCSQTLNHNVMYWYQQKSSQAPKLLFHYYDKDFNNEADTPDNFQSRRPNTSFCFLDIRSPGLGDTAMYLCATSRNRAQETQYFGPGTRLLVL.

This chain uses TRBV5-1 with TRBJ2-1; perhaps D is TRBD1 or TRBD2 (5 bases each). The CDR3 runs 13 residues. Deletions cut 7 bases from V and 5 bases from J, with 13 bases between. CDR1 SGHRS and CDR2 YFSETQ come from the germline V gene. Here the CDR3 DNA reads TGCGCCAGCTCGCTCCGGGACCACAATGAGCAGTTCTTC. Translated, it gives CASSLRDHNEQFF.

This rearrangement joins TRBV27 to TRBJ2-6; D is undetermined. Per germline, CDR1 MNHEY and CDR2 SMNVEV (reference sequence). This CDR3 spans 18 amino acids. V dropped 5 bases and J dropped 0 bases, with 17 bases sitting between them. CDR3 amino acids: CASSPLQYLHSGANVLTF. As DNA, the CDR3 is TGTGCCAGCAGTCCACTCCAATACCTGCACTCTGGGGCCAACGTCCTGACTTTC.

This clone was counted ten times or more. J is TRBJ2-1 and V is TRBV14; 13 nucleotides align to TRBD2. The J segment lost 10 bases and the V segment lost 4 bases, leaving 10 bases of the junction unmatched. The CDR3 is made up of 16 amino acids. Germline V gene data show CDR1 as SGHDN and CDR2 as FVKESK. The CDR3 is CASSPPGLAGVWEQFF. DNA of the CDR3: TGTGCCAGCAGCCCGCCCGGACTAGCGGGAGTCTGGGAGCAGTTCTTC.

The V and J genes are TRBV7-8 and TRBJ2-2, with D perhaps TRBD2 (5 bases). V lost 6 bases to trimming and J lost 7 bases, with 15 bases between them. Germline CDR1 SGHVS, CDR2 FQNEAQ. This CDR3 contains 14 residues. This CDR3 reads CASSRERWNGELFF. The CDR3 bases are TGTGCCAGCAGTAGGGAGAGGTGGAACGGGGAGCTGTTTTTT.

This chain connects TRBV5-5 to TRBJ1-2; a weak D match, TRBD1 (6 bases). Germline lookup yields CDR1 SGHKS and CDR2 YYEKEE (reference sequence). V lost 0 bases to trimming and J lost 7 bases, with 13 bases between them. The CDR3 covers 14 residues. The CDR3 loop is CASSLDRVRSGYTF. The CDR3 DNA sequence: TGTGCCAGCAGCTTGGACAGGGTTAGGAGTGGCTACACCTTC.

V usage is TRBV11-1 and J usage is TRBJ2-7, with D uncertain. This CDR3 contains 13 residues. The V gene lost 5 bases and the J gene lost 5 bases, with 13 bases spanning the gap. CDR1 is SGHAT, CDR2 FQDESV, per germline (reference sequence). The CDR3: CASSLESRNEQYF. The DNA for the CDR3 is TGTGCCAGCAGCCTCGAGTCTAGGAACGAGCAGTACTTC.

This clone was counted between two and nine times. This CDR3 is CATGYSPLYEQYF. CDR3 nucleotides: TGTGCCACCGGGTACAGCCCTCTCTACGAGCAGTACTTC. The V gene is TRBV15, the J gene TRBJ2-7, with no clear D. The CDR3 spans 13 residues. CDR1 and CDR2 from the germline V gene are LNHNV and YYDKDF (reference sequence). The V end lost 8 bases, the J end lost 3 bases, and 14 bases lay between the germline ends. The whole variable domain, filled in from reference TRBV15 and TRBJ2-7, reads DAMVIQNPRYQVTQFGKPVTLSCSQTLNHNVMYWYQQKSSQAPKLLFHYYDKDFNNEADTPDNFQSRRPNTSFCFLDIRSPGLGDTAMYLCATGYSPLYEQYFGPGTRLTVT.

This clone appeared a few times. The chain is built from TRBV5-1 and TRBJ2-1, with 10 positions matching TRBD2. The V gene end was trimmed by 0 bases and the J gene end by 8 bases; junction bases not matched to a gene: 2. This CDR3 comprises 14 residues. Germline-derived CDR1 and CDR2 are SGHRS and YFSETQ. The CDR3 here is CASSLAGTSDEQFF. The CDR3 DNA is TGCGCCAGCAGCTTGGCCGGGACTAGCGATGAGCAGTTCTTC.

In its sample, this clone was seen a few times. CDR3 sequence (DNA): TGTGCCAGCAGTTACGTAGGGGCTAGCACAGATACGCAGTATTTT. Residues: CASSYVGASTDTQYF. V gene TRBV6-5 combines with J gene TRBJ2-3; a possible D gene is TRBD1 (5 bases). The CDR3 sequence is 15 residues long. Germline V CDR1 and CDR2: MNHEY, SVGAGI. The V and J ends lost 2 bases and 0 bases respectively, with 9 bases between them.

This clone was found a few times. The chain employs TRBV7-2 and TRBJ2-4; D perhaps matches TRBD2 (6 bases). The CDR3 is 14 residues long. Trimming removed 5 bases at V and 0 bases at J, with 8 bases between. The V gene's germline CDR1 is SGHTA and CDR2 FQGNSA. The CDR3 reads CASSTGLAKNIQYF. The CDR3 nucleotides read TGTGCCAGCAGCACGGGACTAGCCAAAAACATTCAGTACTTC.

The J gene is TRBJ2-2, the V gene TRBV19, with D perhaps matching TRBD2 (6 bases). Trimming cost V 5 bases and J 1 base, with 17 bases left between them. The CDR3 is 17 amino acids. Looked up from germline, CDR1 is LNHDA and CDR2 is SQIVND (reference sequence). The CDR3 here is CASSLASVSWNTGELFF. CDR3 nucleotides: TGTGCCAGTAGTCTGGCTAGCGTTTCTTGGAACACCGGGGAGCTGTTTTTT. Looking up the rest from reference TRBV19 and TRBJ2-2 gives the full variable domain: DGGITQSPKYLFRKEGQNVTLSCEQNLNHDAMYWYRQDPGQGLRLIYYSQIVNDFQKGDIAEGYSVSREKKESFPLTVTSAQKNPTAFYLCASSLASVSWNTGELFFGEGSRLTVL.

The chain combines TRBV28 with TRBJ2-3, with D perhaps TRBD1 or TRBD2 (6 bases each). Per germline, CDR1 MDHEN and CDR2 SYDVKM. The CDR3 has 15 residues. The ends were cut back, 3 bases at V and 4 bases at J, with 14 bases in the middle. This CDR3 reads CASSFWRAGADTQYF. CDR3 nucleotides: TGTGCCAGCAGTTTCTGGAGGGCAGGGGCAGATACGCAGTATTTT. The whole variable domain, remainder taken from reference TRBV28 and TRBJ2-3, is DVKVTQSSRYLVKRTGEKVFLECVQDMDHENMFWYRQDPGLGLRLIYFSYDVKMKEKGDIPEGYSVSREKKERFSLILESASTNQTSMYLCASSFWRAGADTQYFGPGTRLTVL.